The T cell receptor (beta chain) described here comes from a study of blood T cells in healthy people across ages. Primers used in a second PCR of roughly 6 to 11 cycles were a sample-barcoded 5' primer and a J-beta primer mix. Each cDNA was tagged by a template-switch adaptor containing 12 random nucleotides. One entry per CDR3 protein results from TCRdb running MiXCR on the 5' RACE reads. The repertoire holds more than 800,000 distinct CDR3 sequences, 25% to 35% seen once, with roughly 17% in the top ten. Trimming pared 5 bases from V and 0 bases from J, leaving 10 bases between. The CDR3 is 14 residues long. The sample providers were healthy Caucasian people from Russia, aged about 6 to 95. This clonotype was seen many times.

V is TRBV12-3 or TRBV12-4 and J is TRBJ1-2; D remains unclear. The receptor's source is a woman aged 80 or over in good health. The material sequenced was blood. DNA of the CDR3: TGTGCCAGCAGTCAAAGCGCTGCTAACTATGGCTACACCTTC. Protein sequence: CASSQSAANYGYTF.